The rows below give T cell receptor beta chains drawn from one sample of a study of blood T cell repertoires in COVID-19. Produced via immunoSEQ multiplex PCR; TCRdb's table is partial and in-frame only. The data show about 250,000 clones, 85% seen once. Sequences were obtained from peripheral blood. These receptors were obtained from a woman aged 55-69 years with active or convalescent COVID-19. CDR3s include the opening cysteine and the closing phenylalanine or tryptophan. Each record gives: J gene, clone size, D gene, V gene, CDR3 protein, CDR3 DNA. D genes are given only for firm matches. A row's size may be missing; if present it is once, few, many or a size class.

J gene: TRBJ2-7; clone size: .; D gene: .; V gene: TRBV6-1; CDR3 protein: CASSEIVSGDEQYF; CDR3 DNA: TGTGCCAGCAGTGAAATCGTCAGTGGAGACGAGCAGTACTTC
J gene: TRBJ2-3; clone size: .; D gene: TRBD1; V gene: TRBV2; CDR3 protein: CASSGDRGYTDTQYF; CDR3 DNA: TGTGCCAGCAGTGGAGACAGGGGGTACACAGATACGCAGTATTTT
J gene: TRBJ1-5; clone size: few; D gene: .; V gene: TRBV19; CDR3 protein: CASSMPGTYQHF; CDR3 DNA: TGTGCCAGTAGTATGCCCGGGACTTACCAGCATTTT
J gene: TRBJ1-4; clone size: .; D gene: .; V gene: TRBV28; CDR3 protein: CASPGPGYEKLFF; CDR3 DNA: TGTGCCAGTCCTGGGCCGGGGTACGAAAAACTGTTTTTT
J gene: TRBJ2-7; clone size: .; D gene: .; V gene: TRBV4-2; CDR3 protein: CASSPHPRSYEQYF; CDR3 DNA: TGTGCCAGCAGCCCCCACCCACGGAGCTACGAGCAGTACTTC
J gene: TRBJ1-6; clone size: once; D gene: TRBD1; V gene: TRBV10-3; CDR3 protein: CAISDGTGRNSPLHF; CDR3 DNA: TGTGCCATCAGCGATGGGACAGGGAGGAATTCACCCCTCCACTTT
J gene: TRBJ1-4; clone size: .; D gene: TRBD1; V gene: TRBV5-1; CDR3 protein: CASSAPGQGAGEKLFF; CDR3 DNA: TGCGCCAGCAGCGCTCCGGGACAGGGGGCAGGGGAAAAACTGTTTTTT
J gene: TRBJ1-2; clone size: .; D gene: .; V gene: TRBV6-1; CDR3 protein: CASSEMRINYGYTF; CDR3 DNA: TGTGCCAGCAGTGAAATGCGGATAAACTATGGCTACACCTTC
J gene: TRBJ2-7; clone size: .; D gene: .; V gene: TRBV6-5; CDR3 protein: CASNPPPGGYEQYF; CDR3 DNA: TGTGCCAGCAATCCTCCCCCTGGCGGGTACGAGCAGTACTTC
J gene: TRBJ1-5; clone size: .; D gene: .; V gene: TRBV21-1; CDR3 protein: CASSKEGGVFLYNSNQPQHF; CDR3 DNA: TGTGCCAGCAGCAAAGAAGGAGGGGTCTTTCTTTATAATAGCAATCAGCCCCAGCATTTT
J gene: TRBJ2-1; clone size: .; D gene: .; V gene: TRBV19; CDR3 protein: CASSIASGHVNEQFF; CDR3 DNA: TGTGCCAGTAGTATAGCAAGCGGGCATGTTAATGAGCAGTTCTTC
J gene: TRBJ1-2; clone size: few; D gene: TRBD1; V gene: TRBV4-1; CDR3 protein: CASSPGGLRYGYTF; CDR3 DNA: TGCGCCAGCAGCCCAGGGGGCCTAAGGTATGGCTACACCTTC
J gene: TRBJ2-7; clone size: .; D gene: TRBD2; V gene: TRBV13; CDR3 protein: CASSEAGARSYEQYF; CDR3 DNA: TGTGCCAGCAGCGAGGCGGGAGCAAGGTCCTACGAGCAGTACTTC
J gene: TRBJ1-1; clone size: .; D gene: .; V gene: TRBV30; CDR3 protein: CAWSPPGHSVMNTEAFF; CDR3 DNA: TGTGCCTGGAGTCCCCCGGGACATTCTGTCATGAACACTGAAGCTTTCTTT
J gene: TRBJ2-3; clone size: .; D gene: TRBD1; V gene: TRBV19; CDR3 protein: CASSITGGADTQYF; CDR3 DNA: TGTGCCAGTAGCATTACAGGGGGCGCAGATACGCAGTATTTT
J gene: TRBJ1-5; clone size: .; D gene: .; V gene: TRBV6-6; CDR3 protein: CASSYSGGSNQPQHF; CDR3 DNA: TGTGCCAGCAGTTATTCGGGGGGGAGCAATCAGCCCCAGCATTTT
J gene: TRBJ2-1; clone size: few; D gene: .; V gene: TRBV12-3/TRBV12-4; CDR3 protein: CASSFFQGGEQFF; CDR3 DNA: TGTGCCAGCAGTTTTTTTCAGGGTGGTGAGCAGTTCTTC
J gene: TRBJ2-3; clone size: .; D gene: TRBD2; V gene: TRBV9; CDR3 protein: CASSARGEGYTDTQYF; CDR3 DNA: TGTGCCAGCAGCGCCCGCGGGGAGGGGTACACAGATACGCAGTATTTT
J gene: TRBJ2-7; clone size: .; D gene: .; V gene: TRBV7-2; CDR3 protein: CASSSEAGISYEQYF; CDR3 DNA: TGTGCCAGCAGCTCTGAGGCCGGAATCTCCTACGAGCAGTACTTC
J gene: TRBJ1-1; clone size: .; D gene: .; V gene: TRBV5-1; CDR3 protein: CASSSLGEANTEAFF; CDR3 DNA: TGCGCCAGCAGCTCTCTAGGAGAAGCGAACACTGAAGCTTTCTTT
J gene: TRBJ1-6; clone size: .; D gene: .; V gene: TRBV5-6; CDR3 protein: CASSTDGRNSPLHF; CDR3 DNA: TGTGCCAGCAGCACGGACGGGAGAAATTCACCCCTCCACTTT
J gene: TRBJ2-7; clone size: .; D gene: TRBD2; V gene: TRBV2; CDR3 protein: CATKPGLAVYEQYF; CDR3 DNA: TGTGCCACAAAGCCTGGACTAGCGGTCTACGAGCAGTACTTC
J gene: TRBJ2-7; clone size: .; D gene: TRBD1; V gene: TRBV30; CDR3 protein: CAWSVRTGGGEQYF; CDR3 DNA: TGTGCCTGGAGTGTCCGGACAGGGGGGGGCGAGCAGTACTTC
J gene: TRBJ1-5; clone size: .; D gene: .; V gene: TRBV19; CDR3 protein: CASSIGRNNQPQHF; CDR3 DNA: TGTGCCAGTAGTATAGGCAGGAACAATCAGCCCCAGCATTTT
J gene: TRBJ1-5; clone size: .; D gene: TRBD1; V gene: TRBV19; CDR3 protein: CASSVTGGNQPQHF; CDR3 DNA: TGTGCCAGTAGTGTGACAGGGGGCAATCAGCCCCAGCATTTT
J gene: TRBJ2-1; clone size: .; D gene: .; V gene: TRBV5-1; CDR3 protein: CASSPHSAGHGNEQFF; CDR3 DNA: TGCGCCAGCAGCCCACATTCAGCGGGCCACGGGAATGAGCAGTTCTTC
J gene: TRBJ1-2; clone size: .; D gene: .; V gene: TRBV23-1; CDR3 protein: CASSQSFWAGSTNYGYTF; CDR3 DNA: TGCGCCAGCAGTCAATCGTTCTGGGCGGGAAGCACAAATTATGGCTACACCTTC
J gene: TRBJ2-7; clone size: .; D gene: .; V gene: TRBV11-2; CDR3 protein: CASSLVREQYF; CDR3 DNA: TGTGCCAGCAGCTTAGTGCGGGAGCAGTACTTC
J gene: TRBJ2-7; clone size: .; D gene: TRBD2; V gene: TRBV28; CDR3 protein: CATGGASGSLSYEQYF; CDR3 DNA: TGTGCCACCGGTGGGGCTAGCGGGAGCCTCTCCTACGAGCAGTACTTC
J gene: TRBJ2-3; clone size: .; D gene: TRBD2; V gene: TRBV30; CDR3 protein: CAWSPGGADTQYF; CDR3 DNA: TGTGCCTGGAGTCCGGGAGGTGCAGATACGCAGTATTTT
J gene: TRBJ2-7; clone size: .; D gene: .; V gene: TRBV29-1; CDR3 protein: CSVEASYEQYF; CDR3 DNA: TGCAGCGTTGAGGCTAGCTACGAGCAGTACTTC
J gene: TRBJ1-1; clone size: few; D gene: TRBD1; V gene: TRBV18; CDR3 protein: CASSQTGGATEAFF; CDR3 DNA: TGTGCCAGCTCACAGACAGGGGGCGCGACTGAAGCTTTCTTT
J gene: TRBJ2-1; clone size: .; D gene: .; V gene: TRBV6-5; CDR3 protein: CASSYRDNYNEQFF; CDR3 DNA: TGTGCCAGCAGTTACCGGGACAACTACAATGAGCAGTTCTTC
J gene: TRBJ1-1; clone size: .; D gene: .; V gene: TRBV28; CDR3 protein: CASSTGLHTEAFF; CDR3 DNA: TGTGCCAGCAGTACAGGCCTTCACACTGAAGCTTTCTTT
J gene: TRBJ2-5; clone size: .; D gene: .; V gene: TRBV29-1; CDR3 protein: CSVDLAGWETQYF; CDR3 DNA: TGCAGCGTTGATCTTGCGGGTTGGGAGACCCAGTACTTC
J gene: TRBJ2-7; clone size: .; D gene: .; V gene: TRBV5-1; CDR3 protein: CASSDSIYEQYF; CDR3 DNA: TGCGCCAGCAGCGACAGTATCTACGAGCAGTACTTC
J gene: TRBJ2-4; clone size: .; D gene: TRBD1; V gene: TRBV13; CDR3 protein: CASSYRGRGSKNIQYF; CDR3 DNA: TGTGCCAGCAGCTACAGGGGGCGCGGGTCCAAAAACATTCAGTACTTC
J gene: TRBJ1-1; clone size: .; D gene: TRBD1; V gene: TRBV6-6; CDR3 protein: CASSATGGTEAFF; CDR3 DNA: TGTGCCAGCAGCGCAACAGGGGGAACTGAAGCTTTCTTT
J gene: TRBJ1-5; clone size: .; D gene: TRBD1; V gene: TRBV4-1; CDR3 protein: CASSQARDRWDQPQHF; CDR3 DNA: TGCGCCAGCAGCCAAGCCCGGGACAGGTGGGATCAGCCCCAGCATTTT
J gene: TRBJ2-1; clone size: .; D gene: TRBD1; V gene: TRBV10-1; CDR3 protein: CASSPGTGGNNEQFF; CDR3 DNA: TGCGCCAGCAGCCCCGGGACAGGGGGAAACAATGAGCAGTTCTTC
J gene: TRBJ2-3; clone size: .; D gene: TRBD2; V gene: TRBV19; CDR3 protein: CASSIGVAGVKGDTQYF; CDR3 DNA: TGTGCCAGTAGTATCGGAGTAGCGGGGGTCAAGGGGGATACGCAGTATTTT
J gene: TRBJ2-1; clone size: once; D gene: TRBD2; V gene: TRBV5-6; CDR3 protein: CASSLISGRPISYNEQFF; CDR3 DNA: TGTGCCAGCAGCTTAATTAGCGGGAGGCCTATCTCCTACAATGAGCAGTTCTTC
J gene: TRBJ2-5; clone size: .; D gene: .; V gene: TRBV7-2; CDR3 protein: CASSFYRETQYF; CDR3 DNA: TGTGCCAGCAGCTTCTACCGAGAGACCCAGTACTTC
J gene: TRBJ2-5; clone size: .; D gene: .; V gene: TRBV7-2; CDR3 protein: CASSLGRTGETQYF; CDR3 DNA: TGTGCCAGCAGCTTAGGGAGGACGGGCGAGACCCAGTACTTC
J gene: TRBJ1-2; clone size: .; D gene: .; V gene: TRBV7-9; CDR3 protein: CASSLAAARNGYTF; CDR3 DNA: TGTGCCAGCAGCTTAGCTGCGGCCCGCAATGGCTACACCTTC
J gene: TRBJ1-2; clone size: .; D gene: TRBD1; V gene: TRBV19; CDR3 protein: CASSRDRELEGYTF; CDR3 DNA: TGTGCCAGTAGTCGGGACAGGGAATTGGAGGGCTACACCTTC
J gene: TRBJ2-2; clone size: .; D gene: TRBD1; V gene: TRBV7-8; CDR3 protein: CASSLYPRGRSGELFF; CDR3 DNA: TGTGCCAGCAGCTTATACCCCAGGGGGCGGTCCGGGGAGCTGTTTTTT
J gene: TRBJ1-2; clone size: .; D gene: .; V gene: TRBV15; CDR3 protein: CATSRGRGGYGYTF; CDR3 DNA: TGTGCCACCAGCAGAGGGAGGGGCGGGTATGGCTACACCTTC
J gene: TRBJ2-2; clone size: .; D gene: .; V gene: TRBV11-2; CDR3 protein: CASAEGPTGELFF; CDR3 DNA: TGTGCCTCAGCGGAGGGGCCCACCGGGGAGCTGTTTTTT
J gene: TRBJ2-7; clone size: many; D gene: TRBD2; V gene: TRBV29-1; CDR3 protein: CSAGGTSNYEQYF; CDR3 DNA: TGCAGCGCCGGCGGGACTAGTAATTACGAGCAGTACTTC
J gene: TRBJ2-2; clone size: .; D gene: .; V gene: TRBV11-3; CDR3 protein: CASSLEIPLGRRGELFF; CDR3 DNA: TGTGCCAGCAGCTTAGAAATTCCTCTTGGTCGCAGGGGGGAGCTGTTTTTT
J gene: TRBJ2-1; clone size: .; D gene: TRBD2; V gene: TRBV3-1/TRBV3-2; CDR3 protein: CASSPTGTSGRGAYNEQFF; CDR3 DNA: TGTGCCAGCAGCCCGACCGGGACTAGCGGGAGAGGGGCCTACAATGAGCAGTTCTTC
J gene: TRBJ1-1; clone size: once; D gene: .; V gene: TRBV28; CDR3 protein: CASSPIGVNTEAFF; CDR3 DNA: TGTGCCAGCAGTCCTATAGGGGTGAACACTGAAGCTTTCTTT
J gene: TRBJ2-7; clone size: .; D gene: .; V gene: TRBV11-3; CDR3 protein: CASSGMDSYYEQYF; CDR3 DNA: TGTGCCAGCAGCGGGATGGACAGTTACTACGAGCAGTACTTC
J gene: TRBJ1-2; clone size: .; D gene: .; V gene: TRBV27; CDR3 protein: CASSLGSPNYGYTF; CDR3 DNA: TGTGCCAGCAGTTTGGGCAGCCCAAACTATGGCTACACCTTC
J gene: TRBJ1-1; clone size: .; D gene: .; V gene: TRBV5-1; CDR3 protein: CASSTRTSMNTEAFF; CDR3 DNA: TGCGCCAGCAGCACCCGGACATCCATGAACACTGAAGCTTTCTTT
J gene: TRBJ1-6; clone size: .; D gene: .; V gene: TRBV14; CDR3 protein: CASSHGSSYNSPLHF; CDR3 DNA: TGTGCCAGCAGCCATGGGAGCTCCTATAATTCACCCCTCCACTTT
J gene: TRBJ1-1; clone size: .; D gene: .; V gene: TRBV11-3; CDR3 protein: CASSLEQSRGTEAFF; CDR3 DNA: TGTGCCAGCAGCTTAGAACAGTCTAGGGGCACTGAAGCTTTCTTT
J gene: TRBJ1-1; clone size: .; D gene: .; V gene: TRBV20-1; CDR3 protein: CSAKTYTEAFF; CDR3 DNA: TGCAGTGCTAAAACTTACACTGAAGCTTTCTTT